This T cell receptor (beta chain) was observed in a study of blood T cell repertoires in COVID-19. Sequenced by immunoSEQ multiplex PCR; TCRdb stores in-frame clones only, minus some. The sample contains 300,000 to 350,000 clones, 70% to 90% of which appear only once. Germline-derived CDR1 and CDR2 are MNHEY and SVGEGT. V gave up 5 bases and J gave up 8 bases; unmatched junction bases: 21. The CDR3 sequence is 20 residues long. Material: PBMCs or T cells enriched from blood (not recorded which). The chain is built from TRBV6-2 or TRBV6-3 and TRBJ2-1, with 13 bases matching TRBD2. The sequence was obtained from a man aged 30-40 years who had recovered from COVID-19. CDR3 sequence (DNA): TGTGCCAGCAGTCCCGGACTAGCGGGGGTATCTTTTCGAGATGCCGATGAGCAGTTCTTC. This gives the protein CASSPGLAGVSFRDADEQFF.